Below, 13 T cell receptor beta chains from the same sample are listed, as sequenced in a study of tissue T cells after allogeneic stem cell transplantation (dated by TCRdb to between 2022 and 2023). The sample's time point, from its label and the paper: mouse harvest day 7 after allogeneic transplant. Mouse grafts combined 10^7 T-cell-depleted bone marrow cells with 10^6 splenic CD5+ T cells, given via tail vein injection. To prepare the library, the immunoSEQ multiplex PCR assay was applied. TCRdb obtained this table from immuneACCESS and retained in-frame rearrangements with V and J assigned. These tables miss some clones; where compared with another copy, unresolved V genes account for less than half of the shortfall, and the remainder is unexplained. Counted in this sample were thousands of clones; roughly 45% of them appeared once. The ten largest clonotypes hold roughly 7% of the sample. Sequenced: gut tissue. The receptors were gathered from a female BALB/c mouse given C57BL/6 T cells with graft-versus-host disease after an allogeneic hematopoietic cell transplant.

As to this clone: Mouse gene names and germline throughout. The read ends 1 residue early relative to the CDR3; the germline J gene fills the gap. The same CDR3 arises from other DNA sequences in this sample as well. This chain uses TRBV12-2 with TRBJ2-7; tentative D call: TRBD1 (6 bases). CDR1 SGHLS and CDR2 HYDKME come from the germline V gene. CDR3 length: 12 amino acids. Trimming took off 2 bases at V and 4 bases at J, with 8 bases between the two ends. This CDR3 reads CASSPQGYEQYF. The CDR3 DNA, read in part, is TGTGCCAGCTCTCCACAGGGTTATGAACAGTAC.

As for this clone: Mouse gene names apply. The sequenced fragment ends 1 residue before the CDR3 boundary, so the rest is inferred from the germline J gene. The chain recombines TRBV31 with TRBJ2-7, with 8 bases aligning to TRBD2. Germline V gives CDR1 GKSSPN, CDR2 SITVG. V lost 5 bases, J lost 0 bases, and 3 bases stayed unmatched. The CDR3 runs 13 residues. The covered CDR3 bases are TGTGCCTGGGGGACTGGCAGCTCCTATGAACAGTAC. Translated, it gives CAWGTGSSYEQY. The entire CDR3 is CAWGTGSSYEQYF.

This clone has just a few counts. Gene names and germline match the mouse. Sequencing ends 1 residue short of the CDR3 end; the germline J gene provides the rest. The chain joins TRBV26 to TRBJ2-7; D is possibly TRBD2 (5 bases). Germline CDR1 KGHPV, CDR2 FQNQEV (reference sequence). The CDR3 extends over 13 amino acids. Trimming pared 4 bases from V and 3 bases from J, leaving 10 bases between. CDR3 DNA, as far as it was read: TGTGCCAGCAGTCCCCCGGACTACTATGAACAGTAC. The encoded protein is CASSPPDYYEQY. The entire CDR3 protein reads CASSPPDYYEQYF.

For this clone: The gene symbols are mouse symbols. The CDR3 is cut off 1 residue early in the read; its end comes from the germline J gene. The genes are TRBV23 and TRBJ2-7; TRBD1 is the table's D call, not checked against the DNA. The CDR3 is 13 residues long. Germline loops: CDR1 KGHTA, CDR2 FQNQQP. The CDR3: CSSSQWQGDEQYF. The sequenced part of the CDR3 DNA is TGCTCCAGCAGTCAATGGCAGGGGGATGAACAGTAC.

This clone appeared once. The gene names here belong to mouse. With the read ending 1 residue before the CDR3 end, the germline J gene is used to fill in that end. The J gene is TRBJ2-2, the V gene TRBV12-2, with D unclear. The germline V gene encodes CDR1 SGHLS and CDR2 HYDKME. Trimming left V 0 bases short and J 1 base short, with 5 bases between. This CDR3 has 14 residues. CDR3 DNA (partial): TGTGCCAGCTCTCTCTCCCGAAACACCGGGCAGCTCTAC. It specifies CASSLSRNTGQLY. The complete CDR3 protein is CASSLSRNTGQLYF.

Sample share makes this clone medium-sized. Gene names are mouse gene names. The read ends 1 residue before the CDR3 terminus; that terminus is restored from the germline J gene. The rearrangement joins TRBV19 to TRBJ1-3, with D possibly TRBD1 on 6 matching bases. This CDR3 region has 15 residues. Trimming removed 5 bases from V and 0 bases from J, with 12 bases in between. The V gene's germline CDR1 is FNHDT and CDR2 SITEND (reference sequence). The covered CDR3 bases are TGTGCCAGCAGCCCCCACAGGGTTTCTGGAAATACGCTCTAT. Protein: CASSPHRVSGNTLY. The whole CDR3 protein reads CASSPHRVSGNTLYF.

In the case of this clone: The listed genes are named as in mouse. The read ends 1 residue before the CDR3 terminus; that terminus is restored from the germline J gene. The V call is TRBV13-1, the J call TRBJ1-6; 7 bases line up with TRBD1. TRBJ1-6 is treated as an ORF (open reading frame) with a function not yet certain. This CDR3 is 16 amino acids long. V gave up 0 bases and J gave up 3 bases; unmatched junction bases: 3. From germline, CDR1 is NSHNY and CDR2 SYGAGN. The CDR3 bases that were read are TGTGCCAGCAGTGATGTGGCAGGGGGCTATAATTCGCCCCTCTAC. Translation gives CASSDVAGGYNSPLY. The full CDR3 is CASSDVAGGYNSPLYF.

On this clone: Gene names denote mouse genes. The DNA ends 1 residue before the CDR3 does, and the rest of the CDR3 is filled in from the germline J gene. The V gene is TRBV3, the J gene TRBJ2-3, with 9 bases identical to TRBD2. The CDR3 length is 14 residues. Germline CDR1 SNHLY, CDR2 FYNGKV (reference sequence). The V and J ends lost 5 bases and 2 bases, in that order; junction bases with no gene match: 2. Partial CDR3 DNA: TGTGCCAGCAGCCGGACTGGGGTTGCAGAAACGCTGTAT. It translates to CASSRTGVAETLY. Given in full, the CDR3 is CASSRTGVAETLYF.

Of note for this clone: The gene names here belong to mouse. Coverage ceases 1 residue before the CDR3 finishes, and the germline J gene fills in the end. This rearrangement joins TRBV26 to TRBJ1-2, with 8 bases identical to TRBD1. Germline V CDR1 and CDR2: KGHPV, FQNQEV (reference sequence). V gave up 4 bases and J gave up 3 bases; unmatched junction bases: 4. This CDR3 comprises 14 residues. The CDR3 protein is CASSRTGWDSDYTF. The sequenced part of the CDR3 DNA is TGTGCCAGCAGTCGGACAGGGTGGGACTCCGACTACACC.

In regard to this clone: Germline and genes here are mouse. Coverage ceases 1 residue before the CDR3 finishes, and the germline J gene fills in the end. The chain is built from TRBV19 and TRBJ2-5, with 11 bases matching TRBD2. The CDR3 spans 16 residues. Looked up from germline, CDR1 is FNHDT and CDR2 is SITEND (reference sequence). The junction had 6 bases not matched to a gene; V was cut back by 5 bases and J by 1 base. The part of the CDR3 DNA that was read is TGTGCCAGCAGCAAACTGGGGGGGCGCGACCAAGACACCCAGTAC. Its protein is CASSKLGGRDQDTQY. The full-length CDR3 reads as CASSKLGGRDQDTQYF.

With respect to this clone: Gene names denote mouse genes. Read coverage stops 1 residue before the CDR3 terminus; the germline J gene supplies the remainder. V gene TRBV26 combines with J gene TRBJ2-5; perhaps D is TRBD1 or TRBD2 (6 bases each). Germline CDR1 KGHPV, CDR2 FQNQEV (reference sequence). The CDR3 is 13 amino acids. Trimming shortened V by 2 bases and J by 5 bases, and 8 bases separated the two germline ends. The CDR3 spells CASSLGGADTQYF. The part of the CDR3 DNA that was read is TGTGCCAGCAGTCTGGGGGGCGCAGACACCCAGTAC.

As regards this clone: Gene names and germline refer to mouse. Incomplete CDR3 DNA: TGTGCCAGCAGTCTGTCGAGGGGGGGCGACACCTTGTAC. Protein: CASSLSRGGDTLY. The entire CDR3 protein is CASSLSRGGDTLYF. The chain joins TRBV26 to TRBJ2-4; 8 bases are shared with TRBD2. The CDR3 end lies 1 residue beyond the end of the read and is filled in from the germline J gene. V shed 0 bases and J 7 bases; nucleotides not matched to a gene: 3. Looked up from germline, CDR1 is KGHPV and CDR2 is FQNQEV (reference sequence). The CDR3 length is 14 residues.

This clone showed up just a few times. Gene names refer to mouse genes. The read ends 1 residue shy of where the CDR3 ends; the end is completed using the germline J gene. This chain uses TRBV26 with TRBJ1-4; D gene unclear. The germline CDR1 and CDR2 sequences are KGHPV and FQNQEV (reference sequence). The germline V and J ends were trimmed by 4 bases and 0 bases, with 6 bases remaining between them. The CDR3 is 14 amino acids. The CDR3 loop reads CASSRGISNERLFF. Partial CDR3 DNA: TGTGCCAGCAGTCGAGGGATTTCCAACGAAAGATTATTT.